This passage covers 13 T cell receptor beta chains from one sample sequenced in a study of blood T cell repertoires in COVID-19. Sequenced by immunoSEQ multiplex PCR; TCRdb stores in-frame clones only, minus some. The sample holds around 120,000 clones, more than 75% seen once. The sequencing input was peripheral blood. These receptors were obtained from a woman in her 70s with acute or convalescent COVID-19.

The V and J genes are TRBV15 and TRBJ1-4; possibly TRBD1 for D (6 bases). The CDR3 spans 19 residues. Germline assignment: CDR1 LNHNV and CDR2 YYDKDF (reference sequence). Trimming left V 0 bases short and J 0 bases short, with 17 bases between. The CDR3 spells CATSRDGGTSIATNEKLFF. CDR3 DNA sequence: TGTGCCACCAGCAGAGATGGGGGCACAAGTATTGCAACTAATGAAAAACTGTTTTTT.

V usage is TRBV25-1 and J usage is TRBJ2-2; D call uncertain. Trimming cost V 5 bases and J 0 bases, with 10 bases left between them. The CDR3 length is 15 residues. Germline lookup yields CDR1 MGHDK and CDR2 SYGVNS. The CDR3 sequence is CASSMPSANTGELFF. The CDR3 DNA sequence: TGTGCCAGCAGTATGCCCAGCGCGAACACCGGGGAGCTGTTTTTT.

The chain uses TRBV10-3 and TRBJ1-2; 8 bases match TRBD1. There are 14 residues in the CDR3. Trimming cost V 10 bases and J 4 bases; bases outside gene matches: 11. The germline gives CDR1 ENHRY, CDR2 SYGVKD. The CDR3: CASIGTGSFYGYTF. The CDR3 DNA reads TGTGCCAGCATTGGGACAGGTTCTTTCTATGGCTACACCTTC.

This chain joins TRBV7-9 and TRBJ2-1; D might be TRBD2 (7 bases). Trimming shortened V by 5 bases and J by 7 bases, and 18 bases separated the two germline ends. This CDR3 spans 15 amino acids. Germline CDR1 reads SEHNR; CDR2 reads FQNEAQ (reference sequence). CDR3 in amino acids: CASSPRGAVGNEQFF. CDR3 bases: TGTGCCAGCAGCCCCCGGGGGGCAGTAGGTAATGAGCAGTTCTTC.

The CDR3 is CASSLGGVPSGNTIYF. CDR3 nucleotide sequence: TGTGCCAGCAGTCTAGGCGGGGTTCCCTCTGGAAACACCATATATTTT. The V call is TRBV2, the J call TRBJ1-3; D not resolved. The CDR3 length is 16 residues. Germline V lookup: CDR1 SNHLY, CDR2 FYNNEI. V shed 5 bases and J shed 0 bases, with 14 bases lying between them.

The chain couples TRBV6-5 to TRBJ2-1; 7 bases fit TRBD2. The CDR3 contains 16 residues. Germline CDR1 MNHEY, CDR2 SVGAGI. The ends lost 2 bases at V and 6 bases at J; junction bases unmatched: 10. CDR3 nucleotide sequence: TGTGCCAGCAGTTACGGTCGACCTAGGGAGGGCAATGAGCAGTTCTTC. Its translation: CASSYGRPREGNEQFF.

The genes are TRBV7-9 and TRBJ2-3; 8 bases map to TRBD2. Per germline, CDR1 SEHNR and CDR2 FQNEAQ (reference sequence). With 2 bases clipped from V and 8 bases from J, the junction kept 12 bases outside the gene matches. This CDR3 has 16 residues. Here the CDR3 reads CASSLTDGGGPGTQYF. Here the CDR3 DNA reads TGTGCCAGCAGCTTAACGGATGGCGGGGGGCCTGGTACGCAGTATTTT.

The chain joins TRBV5-1 to TRBJ1-1; 9 bases fit TRBD1. This CDR3 spans 12 amino acids. CDR1 is SGHRS, CDR2 YFSETQ, per germline. The trim removed 4 bases at V and 11 bases at J, leaving 6 bases unmatched. Here the CDR3 reads CASSVGQGKAFF. The CDR3 DNA reads TGCGCCAGCAGCGTGGGACAGGGAAAGGCTTTCTTT.

CDR3 residues: CASSLGDRGGLEKLFF. In nucleotides, the CDR3 is TGCGCCAGCAGCTTGGGGGACAGGGGCGGCCTTGAAAAACTGTTTTTT. The V and J genes are TRBV5-1 and TRBJ1-4, with 10 nucleotides matching TRBD1. Germline V gene sequence: CDR1 SGHRS, CDR2 YFSETQ. There are 16 residues in the CDR3. The J segment lost 7 bases and the V segment lost 0 bases, leaving 6 bases of the junction unmatched.

The genes are TRBV14 and TRBJ2-7, with TRBD1 identical over 9 bases. The CDR3 covers 13 residues. V gave up 6 bases and J gave up 4 bases; unmatched junction bases: 4. Per the germline V gene, CDR1 is SGHDN and CDR2 is FVKESK. CDR3 sequence: CASRRTGAYEQYF. In DNA form, the CDR3 reads TGTGCCAGCAGACGGACAGGGGCTTACGAGCAGTACTTC.

The chain joins TRBV4-1 to TRBJ2-1; the D is unclear. The CDR3 totals 15 residues. Deletions cut 1 base from V and 0 bases from J, with 7 bases between. Germline-derived CDR1 and CDR2 are MGHRA and YSYEKL. Here the CDR3 DNA reads TGCGCCAGCAGCCAAGTGTGGAGCTCCTACAATGAGCAGTTCTTC. It codes for CASSQVWSSYNEQFF.

V and J are TRBV19 and TRBJ1-3; TRBD1 aligns across 8 bases. This CDR3 is 14 amino acids long. The V segment lost 7 bases and the J segment 4 bases; nucleotides outside the gene matches: 6. Germline CDR1 LNHDA, CDR2 SQIVND (reference sequence). CDR3 bases: TGTGCCAGTACCAAGGGACAGGCGGGAAACACCATATATTTT. Amino acid sequence: CASTKGQAGNTIYF. The variable domain in full, with the rest retrieved from reference TRBV19 and TRBJ1-3, is DGGITQSPKYLFRKEGQNVTLSCEQNLNHDAMYWYRQDPGQGLRLIYYSQIVNDFQKGDIAEGYSVSREKKESFPLTVTSAQKNPTAFYLCASTKGQAGNTIYFGEGSWLTVV.

The chain employs TRBV4-1 and TRBJ1-6; the D is unclear. V gave up 1 base and J gave up 6 bases, with 10 bases separating them. Germline assignment: CDR1 MGHRA and CDR2 YSYEKL. CDR3 length equals 15 residues. The CDR3 sequence: CASSQVGEGNSPLHF. DNA of the CDR3: TGCGCCAGCAGCCAAGTAGGAGAGGGTAATTCACCCCTCCACTTT.